The rows below give T cell receptor beta chains drawn from one sample of a study of control samples from healthy donors and cancer patients. The method was immunoSEQ multiplex PCR; TCRdb's version includes in-frame clones alone and lacks a portion of them. The repertoire holds approximately 79,000 clones, over 75% seen once, with approximately 7.2% in the top ten. Sequencing was carried out using blood. All receptors derive from a man in his fifties or sixties in good health. CDR3s leave out the opening cysteine and the closing phenylalanine or tryptophan. Fields, in order: J gene, D gene, V gene, CDR3 protein. A D gene is named only where the DNA matches it firmly.

TRBJ2-3 | TRBD1 | TRBV19 | ASSIGGQGADTQY
TRBJ2-3 | - | TRBV5-1 | ASSSGQTDTQY
TRBJ2-7 | TRBD2 | TRBV7-2 | ASSLSSGGIYEQY
TRBJ1-3 | - | TRBV19 | ASSLDGISGNTIY
TRBJ1-4 | - | TRBV11-2 | ASSLVFRATNEKLF
TRBJ2-5 | - | TRBV14 | ASSQVRGTQY
TRBJ1-1 | - | TRBV27 | ASRDDKLNTEAF
TRBJ2-4 | - | TRBV27 | ASREGAKNIQY
TRBJ2-1 | TRBD1 | TRBV3-1/TRBV3-2 | ASSQGQGPSEQF
TRBJ1-5 | - | TRBV30 | AWSGPRVPQH
TRBJ1-2 | TRBD1 | TRBV7-8 | ASSSRDREEHPYGYT
TRBJ2-3 | TRBD2 | TRBV7-2 | ASSPEGRGGVDTQY
TRBJ1-6 | - | TRBV9 | ASSRGGTSSYNSPLH
TRBJ2-2 | - | TRBV5-1 | ASTPVGTTGELF
TRBJ1-4 | - | TRBV2 | ASSVNRDEKLF
TRBJ1-6 | - | TRBV5-1 | ASSSKSSYNSPLH
TRBJ1-5 | - | TRBV3-1/TRBV3-2 | ASSQGPSRGGQPQH
TRBJ2-1 | TRBD2 | TRBV6-5 | ASSYEAGDYNEQF
TRBJ2-2 | - | TRBV7-9 | ASPTGSRPGELF
TRBJ1-5 | - | TRBV6-6 | ASSDSNQPQH
TRBJ2-3 | TRBD2 | TRBV10-3 | AISGEGRFTDTQY
TRBJ1-5 | - | TRBV5-5 | ASSLEGPNQPQH
TRBJ1-1 | - | TRBV5-8 | ASSLDRVQNTEAF
TRBJ2-7 | - | TRBV21-1 | ASSPPGVWREQY
TRBJ1-2 | TRBD1 | TRBV3-1/TRBV3-2 | ASSHPVRGGADGYT
TRBJ1-5 | - | TRBV30 | AWSVPGAAVQPQH
TRBJ2-1 | - | TRBV19 | ASGIRTRAYNEQF
TRBJ2-2 | - | TRBV5-1 | ASSPSMTGAGTGELF
TRBJ2-1 | TRBD1 | TRBV3-1/TRBV3-2 | ASSVYRGPNEQF
TRBJ1-1 | - | TRBV10-3 | AGRGGNTEAF